This T cell receptor (beta chain) was found in a study of blood T cell repertoires in COVID-19. Study-level background: The analysed material was cDNA or gDNA that came from T cells, B-cell-depleted T cells, or PBMCs.

V lost 3 bases to trimming and J lost 0 bases, with 8 bases between them. CDR3 length: 16 residues. Germline V lookup: CDR1 KGHDR, CDR2 SFDVKD. As originally analysed: Scientists estimated how many nucleated cells there were by amplifying reference gene primers. Some clones are missing from TCRdb's copy, which holds only in-frame ones; the method was immunoSEQ multiplex PCR. D and trimming were read from the DNA, whereas the V and J calls and clone size are those reported in that table. The profile shows 150,000 to 200,000 clones, 85% to 90% of them singletons. The chain recombines TRBV24-1 with TRBJ2-6; D is possibly TRBD1 (6 bases). This receptor was identified in an elderly woman in a cohort sampled during active or convalescent COVID-19. Input material: peripheral blood. The CDR3 reads CATSDPGHSGANVLTF. In nucleotides, the CDR3 is TGTGCCACCAGTGATCCGGGACACTCTGGGGCCAACGTCCTGACTTTC.